The next 6 T cell receptor beta chains were all read from a single sample in a study of memory CD8 T cells in hepatitis C reinfection. Time point noted: peak reinfection, 3 to 8 weeks after reinfection detection. No in vitro expansion preceded TCR sequencing of the sorted cells. Using immunoSEQ multiplex PCR, the repertoire was profiled, and TCRdb retains in-frame clones only, with some absent. The sample has roughly 43,000 clones, around nine tenths seen once. The material sequenced was naive CD8+ T cells sorted from blood. The receptors were gathered from a man aged 18 to 29 with hepatitis C virus infection.

This sequence joins TRBV4-1 and TRBJ2-7, with 8 bases identical to TRBD1. This CDR3 is 17 amino acids long. Germline CDR1 and CDR2: MGHRA and YSYEKL. V trimming: 5 bases; J trimming: 0 bases; junction bases outside the gene matches: 12. DNA for the CDR3: TGCGCCAGCAGCGGAGGGACAGGTCAACGGAGCTCCTACGAGCAGTACTTC. This translates into CASSGGTGQRSSYEQYF.

This chain links TRBV19 with TRBJ2-7; TRBD1 agrees at 8 bases. V lost 5 bases and J lost 1; bases outside the gene matches: 7. Germline CDR1 is LNHDA and CDR2 is SQIVND (reference sequence). The CDR3 length is 15 residues. CDR3 in DNA: TGTGCCAGTAGTGTCGGACAGGGCCTTTCCTACGAGCAGTACTTC. It codes for CASSVGQGLSYEQYF.

This chain links TRBV5-6 with TRBJ2-7; 8 positions match TRBD1. This CDR3 is 14 amino acids long. V shed 4 bases, J shed 5 bases, and the junction held 8 bases outside the gene matches. Germline loops: CDR1 SGHDT, CDR2 YYEEEE. This chain's CDR3 is CASSPGQGGNEQYF. The CDR3 DNA is TGTGCCAGCAGCCCTGGACAGGGCGGGAACGAGCAGTACTTC.

V and J are TRBV7-9 and TRBJ2-7, with TRBD2 matching 7 bases. The CDR3 spans 14 residues. Trimming cost V 0 bases and J 7 bases; bases outside gene matches: 6. Per germline, CDR1 SEHNR and CDR2 FQNEAQ (reference sequence). The CDR3 protein is CASSLAAGTGEQYF. The CDR3 region has the DNA TGTGCCAGCAGCTTAGCAGCGGGAACGGGGGAGCAGTACTTC.

V and J are TRBV27 and TRBJ2-1; 14 bases are a match to TRBD2. This CDR3 has 15 residues. Germline CDR1 reads MNHEY; CDR2 reads SMNVEV (reference sequence). Unmatched junction bases numbered 3, after V lost 5 bases and J lost 6 bases. CDR3 sequence (DNA): TGTGCCAGCAGTACCGGGACTAGCGGGAGCAATGAGCAGTTCTTC. This encodes CASSTGTSGSNEQFF.

The rearrangement joins TRBV7-8 to TRBJ2-1; 12 bases are a match to TRBD1. V lost 3 bases to trimming and J lost 6 bases; unmatched junction nucleotides: 3. This CDR3 has 15 amino acids. Germline-derived CDR1 and CDR2 are SGHVS and FQNEAQ. The chain's CDR3 is CASSLGQGAFNEQFF. CDR3 nucleotides: TGTGCCAGCAGCTTGGGACAGGGGGCTTTCAATGAGCAGTTCTTC.